This TCR beta chain stems from a study of blood T cell repertoires in COVID-19. Overall study: There were acute and convalescent COVID-19 samples, and they came from the United States, Italy and Spain. PBMCs, B-cell-depleted T cells, or T cells provided the cDNA or gDNA that made up the material.

Repertoires were generated with immunoSEQ multiplex PCR, while TCRdb's copy carries only in-frame clones and drops some. The sample lists roughly 280,000 clones, around 87% occurring once. This clone has a single count. This CDR3 comprises 12 residues. From germline, CDR1 is MDHEN and CDR2 SYDVKM. Trimming removed 5 bases from V and 4 bases from J, with 9 bases in between. The chain combines TRBV28 with TRBJ2-7; D perhaps matches TRBD2 (6 bases). What was sequenced was peripheral blood. This receptor was taken from a woman in her fifties or sixties who had recovered from COVID-19. DNA of the CDR3: TGTGCCAGCAGTAGCGGGTTATACGAGCAGTACTTC. Translating gives CASSSGLYEQYF.